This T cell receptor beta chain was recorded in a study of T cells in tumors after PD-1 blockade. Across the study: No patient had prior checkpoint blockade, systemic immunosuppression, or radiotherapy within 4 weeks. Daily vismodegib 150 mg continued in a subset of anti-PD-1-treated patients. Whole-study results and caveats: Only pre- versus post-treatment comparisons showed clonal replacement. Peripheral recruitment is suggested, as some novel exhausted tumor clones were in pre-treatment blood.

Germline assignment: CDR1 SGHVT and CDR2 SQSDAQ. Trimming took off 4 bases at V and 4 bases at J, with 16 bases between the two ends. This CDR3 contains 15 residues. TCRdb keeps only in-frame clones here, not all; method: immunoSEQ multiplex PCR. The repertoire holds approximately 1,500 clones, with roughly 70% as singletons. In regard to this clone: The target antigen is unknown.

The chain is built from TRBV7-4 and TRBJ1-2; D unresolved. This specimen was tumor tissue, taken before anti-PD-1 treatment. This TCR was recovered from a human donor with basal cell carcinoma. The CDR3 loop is CASSYFYISCYGYTF. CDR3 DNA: TGTGCCAGCAGCTATTTCTATATCTCGTGCTATGGCTACACCTTC.